This is a list of T cell receptor beta chains from one sample in a study of shared clonotypes between healthy human individuals. Libraries were prepared by immunoSEQ multiplex PCR; TCRdb keeps only in-frame clonotypes and omits some of them. This table holds around 1.4 million clones, approximately 98.5% found once. Sequencing was carried out using naive CD4+ T cells sorted from blood. The receptors were sampled from a man younger than 45 in good health. The CDR3 runs from the conserved cysteine through the conserved F or W. Fields, in order: J gene, V gene, D gene, CDR3 length, CDR3 DNA, CDR3 protein. The D gene is left open where the match is weak.

j_call: TRBJ1-4
v_call: TRBV4-1
d_call: TRBD1
cdr3_length: 15
cdr3_nt: TGCGCCAGCAGCCCGGGGGGACAGGGAAATGAAAAACTGTTTTTT
cdr3_aa: CASSPGGQGNEKLFF

j_call: TRBJ2-2
v_call: TRBV15
d_call: -
cdr3_length: 14
cdr3_nt: TGTGCCACCAGCAGAAGACTTGACACCGGGGAGCTGTTTTTT
cdr3_aa: CATSRRLDTGELFF

j_call: TRBJ1-2
v_call: TRBV2
d_call: -
cdr3_length: 12
cdr3_nt: TGTGCCAGCAGTGTAGGGGTTACTGGCTACACCTTC
cdr3_aa: CASSVGVTGYTF

j_call: TRBJ1-1
v_call: TRBV5-4
d_call: -
cdr3_length: 12
cdr3_nt: TGTGCCAGCAGCTCGGTGAACACTGAAGCTTTCTTT
cdr3_aa: CASSSVNTEAFF

j_call: TRBJ2-3
v_call: TRBV25-1
d_call: TRBD2
cdr3_length: 17
cdr3_nt: TGTGCCAGCAGTGATCCTGGACTAGCGGGAGCCTCAGATACGCAGTATTTT
cdr3_aa: CASSDPGLAGASDTQYF

j_call: TRBJ2-1
v_call: TRBV7-8
d_call: -
cdr3_length: 14
cdr3_nt: TGTGCCAGCAGCTCAGATCGGACAGCTAATGAGCAGTTCTTC
cdr3_aa: CASSSDRTANEQFF

j_call: TRBJ2-1
v_call: TRBV5-1
d_call: -
cdr3_length: 16
cdr3_nt: TGCGCCAGCAGCTTGGATGGGGTGAGCTCCTACAATGAGCAGTTCTTC
cdr3_aa: CASSLDGVSSYNEQFF

j_call: TRBJ2-3
v_call: TRBV27
d_call: -
cdr3_length: 14
cdr3_nt: TGTGCCAGCAGTTTACAAGGACAAGGGGATACGCAGTATTTT
cdr3_aa: CASSLQGQGDTQYF

j_call: TRBJ2-7
v_call: TRBV10-2
d_call: TRBD2
cdr3_length: 17
cdr3_nt: TGCGCCAGCAGTGCCTCCCCCCTACTAGCGGGAGGCAACGAGCAGTACTTC
cdr3_aa: CASSASPLLAGGNEQYF

j_call: TRBJ2-7
v_call: TRBV5-1
d_call: TRBD2
cdr3_length: 15
cdr3_nt: TGCGCCAGCAGCTTGGAGGGACTAGAGTCCTACGAGCAGTACTTC
cdr3_aa: CASSLEGLESYEQYF

j_call: TRBJ1-1
v_call: TRBV25-1
d_call: TRBD1
cdr3_length: 18
cdr3_nt: TGTGCCAGCAGTGGAAGGACAGGGGGCACTACCTGGAACACTGAAGCTTTCTTT
cdr3_aa: CASSGRTGGTTWNTEAFF

j_call: TRBJ2-6
v_call: TRBV9
d_call: -
cdr3_length: 15
cdr3_nt: TGTGCCAGCAGCGTAGCGGGGGCGCCGGCCAACGTCCTGACTTTC
cdr3_aa: CASSVAGAPANVLTF

j_call: TRBJ2-1
v_call: TRBV14
d_call: TRBD1
cdr3_length: 13
cdr3_nt: TGTGCCAGCAGCCAGGAACAGGGGAGTGAGCAGTTCTTC
cdr3_aa: CASSQEQGSEQFF

j_call: TRBJ2-1
v_call: TRBV9
d_call: -
cdr3_length: 17
cdr3_nt: TGTGCCAGCAGCGTAGAGGAGTCGGCGGCCCCCTACAATGAGCAGTTCTTC
cdr3_aa: CASSVEESAAPYNEQFF

j_call: TRBJ1-5
v_call: TRBV27
d_call: -
cdr3_length: 14
cdr3_nt: TGTGCCAGCAGTCCGGGCCTAGGGGGACAGCCCCAGCATTTT
cdr3_aa: CASSPGLGGQPQHF

j_call: TRBJ2-3
v_call: TRBV18
d_call: -
cdr3_length: 15
cdr3_nt: TGTGCCAGCTCACCACCCTCTAGCGACCCTGATACGCAGTATTTT
cdr3_aa: CASSPPSSDPDTQYF